Listed below are T cell receptor beta chains from one sample, sequenced in a study of T cell responses to AZD1222 COVID-19 vaccine. Generated by immunoSEQ multiplex PCR, the TCRdb table keeps only in-frame clones and is missing some. The sample lists fewer than 75,000 clones, 75% to 95% occurring once. This material consisted of peripheral blood, taken 28 days after the second dose of the MenACWY control vaccine. The receptors shown here come from an adult who received the MenACWY meningococcal vaccine as a control. Each CDR3 is given with its conserved first and last residue. The order of the fields is CDR3 length, V gene, D gene, J gene, clone size, CDR3 DNA, CDR3 protein. The D gene is left open where the match is weak. Clone size is shown for a subset of rows, as once, few, many or a class of expanded clone.

13,TRBV2,TRBD2,TRBJ2-3,.,TGTGCCAATCGGGCGGGAGGCCAAGATACGCAGTATTTT,CANRAGGQDTQYF
17,TRBV10-3,TRBD1,TRBJ2-7,.,TGTGCCTCCGCTTTAACCGTATTTGGACAGGGGAGGGAAGAGCAGTACTTC,CASALTVFGQGREEQYF
15,TRBV19,TRBD1,TRBJ1-6,once,TGTGCCAGTAGTAACCGACAGGGCGGTATTTCACCCCTCCACTTT,CASSNRQGGISPLHF
16,TRBV27,.,TRBJ2-1,.,TGTGCCAGCAGTTCACCCTCGGGCCTAGGCTACAATGAGCAGTTCTTC,CASSSPSGLGYNEQFF
14,TRBV10-1,.,TRBJ2-7,.,TGCGCCAGCAACGGGGGGCGGGCGGATTGCGAGCAGTACTTC,CASNGGRADCEQYF
13,TRBV11-2,.,TRBJ2-4,.,TGTGCCAGCAGCCGGGACACCAAAAACATTCAGTACTTC,CASSRDTKNIQYF
16,TRBV14,TRBD2,TRBJ2-5,.,TGTGCCAGCAGCCTACTAGCGGCCAACCTCCCAGAGACCCAGTACTTC,CASSLLAANLPETQYF
13,TRBV18,.,TRBJ1-2,few,TGTGCCAGCTCACCGGAGGACGGCTATGGCTACACCTTC,CASSPEDGYGYTF
14,TRBV27,.,TRBJ2-6,.,TGTGCCAGCAGTTCGGGGGTCGGGGCCAACGTCCTGACTTTC,CASSSGVGANVLTF
13,TRBV11-1,.,TRBJ2-7,once,TGTGCCAGCAGCCTGGACGGATCCTACGAGCAGTACTTC,CASSLDGSYEQYF
15,TRBV7-9,TRBD1,TRBJ2-5,.,TGTGCCAGCAGCCCAACAGGGGGCGTTCGGGAGACCCAGTACTTC,CASSPTGGVRETQYF
13,TRBV11-2,.,TRBJ2-1,.,TGTGCCAGCAGCCCCGACTGGGTCCCTGAGCAGTTCTTC,CASSPDWVPEQFF
15,TRBV9,.,TRBJ2-3,.,TGTGCCAGCATGGAGGGGTCCGGTATATCAGATACGCAGTATTTT,CASMEGSGISDTQYF
16,TRBV7-2,TRBD2,TRBJ2-3,.,TGTGCCAGCAGCTGGCAGACTAGCGCGATTTCGGATACGCAGTATTTT,CASSWQTSAISDTQYF
15,TRBV27,.,TRBJ2-7,.,TGTGCCAGCAGTTTATCGATAGGGGCAGCGCACGAGCAGTACTTC,CASSLSIGAAHEQYF
13,TRBV4-3,.,TRBJ2-3,.,TGCGCCAGCAGCCAAGATCCGGGGTATACGCAGTATTTT,CASSQDPGYTQYF
14,TRBV2,.,TRBJ1-4,.,TGTGCCAGCAGTAAGGGCGGAACTAATGAAAAACTGTTTTTT,CASSKGGTNEKLFF
12,TRBV19,TRBD1,TRBJ1-1,.,TGTGCCAGTAAACAGGGGATGACTGAAGCTTTCTTT,CASKQGMTEAFF
14,TRBV6-2/TRBV6-3,.,TRBJ2-7,.,TGTGCCAGCAGTTACGGGGGGTCCGACTACGAGCAGTACTTC,CASSYGGSDYEQYF
17,TRBV6-1,TRBD1,TRBJ2-1,.,TGTGCCAGCAGTGAAACCGTGAACAGGGGGCTGAACAATGAGCAGTTCTTC,CASSETVNRGLNNEQFF
14,TRBV11-2,.,TRBJ2-3,.,TGTGCCAGCAGCTCCCAATCCTCTAGGGATACGCAGTATTTT,CASSSQSSRDTQYF
14,TRBV25-1,.,TRBJ1-2,.,TGTGCCAGCAGTGGATTAGTTCAGGGAGATGGCTACACCTTC,CASSGLVQGDGYTF
13,TRBV10-3,.,TRBJ1-5,.,TGTGCCATCAGTGGGGGGGAGAATCAGCCCCAGCATTTT,CAISGGENQPQHF
15,TRBV19,TRBD1,TRBJ1-5,.,TGTGCCAGTAGTATCCGTCCGGACAGGGGTCAGCCCCAGCATTTT,CASSIRPDRGQPQHF
12,TRBV7-9,.,TRBJ2-3,.,TGTGCCAGCAGCTGGCTCACAGATACGCAGTATTTT,CASSWLTDTQYF
13,TRBV11-2,.,TRBJ1-2,.,TGTGCCAGCAGCTTAGCGGCCGGTGACGGCTACACCTTC,CASSLAAGDGYTF
14,TRBV30,.,TRBJ1-2,.,TGTGCCTGGACTCCCGCAATTAGGGGGTATGGCTACACCTTC,CAWTPAIRGYGYTF
17,TRBV5-6,.,TRBJ2-3,.,TGTGCCAGCAGCCGATATACAGGGACTTTCAGCACAGATACGCAGTATTTT,CASSRYTGTFSTDTQYF
15,TRBV19,TRBD1,TRBJ1-1,once,TGTGCCAGTAGGCACAGGGGGCACTGGAACACTGAAGCTTTCTTT,CASRHRGHWNTEAFF
14,TRBV6-5,.,TRBJ1-5,.,TGTGCCATTGGGGAGACCGGGAGCAATCAGCCCCAGCATTTT,CAIGETGSNQPQHF
19,TRBV5-5,TRBD2,TRBJ2-1,.,TGTGCCAGCAGCTCCCTGGGACTAGCGGGAAGGGCGGTTAGCAATGAGCAGTTCTTC,CASSSLGLAGRAVSNEQFF
17,TRBV28,.,TRBJ1-5,.,TGTGCCAGCCTAGGAGGGCGAGCGACTTATAGCAATCAGCCCCAGCATTTT,CASLGGRATYSNQPQHF
17,TRBV10-3,TRBD1,TRBJ1-3,few,TGTGCCATCACAAGAGGGACAGGGGACAGCTCTGGAAACACCATATATTTT,CAITRGTGDSSGNTIYF
14,TRBV28,TRBD2,TRBJ2-3,.,TGTGCCAGCGGGAGACTAGCGGGAGAAGATACGCAGTATTTT,CASGRLAGEDTQYF
16,TRBV5-6,TRBD1,TRBJ1-5,.,TGTGCCAGCAGCTTTAGCGGGACAGGGATTAATCAGCCCCAGCATTTT,CASSFSGTGINQPQHF
12,TRBV3-1/TRBV3-2,.,TRBJ1-5,.,TGTGCCAGCAGCCAAGAAGGTCAGCCCCAGCATTTT,CASSQEGQPQHF
14,TRBV7-6,.,TRBJ2-3,few,TGTGCCAGCAGGTTAGCGGAGGCCACAGATACGCAGTATTTT,CASRLAEATDTQYF
14,TRBV5-1,.,TRBJ2-7,.,TGCGCCAGCAGCCCCGGAGCGGCGACCTACGAGCAGTACTTC,CASSPGAATYEQYF
15,TRBV27,TRBD2,TRBJ2-3,.,TGTGCCAGCAGACTAACTAGCGGGATGTACGATACGCAGTATTTT,CASRLTSGMYDTQYF
15,TRBV30,TRBD1,TRBJ1-4,.,TGTGCCTGGGGCGCCGGGACAGGGTATCAGGAAAAACTGTTTTTT,CAWGAGTGYQEKLFF